This TCR beta chain was captured in a study of CD8+CD57+ T cells in acquired aplastic anemia. Study-wide background: Isolated CD4+ and CD8+ cells, once sorted, yielded DNA averaging approximately 3 ug. In CD4+ cells, healthy donors produced an average of approximately 11 million reads. Study-level points and caveats: Patients and controls shared 25 to 30 CD8+ CDR3 sequences, which appeared highly expressed in patients and within their immunodominant clones. Patients showed no significant difference from controls in CD8+ Simpson's diversity.

In this sample, this clonotype turned up many times. Its antigen is undetermined. Genomic DNA templated the TCR beta VDJ and CDR3 profiling. TCRdb analysed the reads with MiXCR anew, one entry per CDR3 protein. This table holds around 180,000 distinct CDR3 sequences, just under 65% found once. V was cut by 3 bases and J by 1 base, with 10 bases left in between. The germline V gene encodes CDR1 DFQATT and CDR2 SNEGSKA (reference sequence). The CDR3 contains 13 residues. The rearrangement joins TRBV20-1 to TRBJ2-7; D is possibly TRBD1 or TRBD2 (5 bases each). This receptor was obtained from a human donor in good health. The sequenced sample was sorted CD4+, CD8+, or CD8+CD57+ T cells (not recorded which) from PBMCs. CDR3 nucleotide sequence: TGCAGTGCTAGGGGGACGGCTTCCTACGAGCAGTACTTC. It yields the protein CSARGTASYEQYF.